This T cell receptor beta chain derives from a study of blood T cell repertoires in COVID-19. Study overall: Acute and convalescent COVID-19 samples came from the United States, Italy and Spain.

TCRdb's table, derived via immunoSEQ multiplex PCR, lists solely in-frame clones and lacks some. The sample records 200,000 to 250,000 clones, about 84% being singletons. V was shortened by 8 bases and J by 10 bases, with 18 bases between the two germline ends. CDR3 length: 13 residues. The source material was peripheral blood. This rearrangement joins TRBV12-3 or TRBV12-4 to TRBJ2-1, with D perhaps matching TRBD1 (5 bases). This clonotype was sampled from an elderly woman with COVID-19, enrolled during active disease. CDR3 coding DNA: TGTGCCAGCCGCCGCACAGGAATGAACGAGCAGTTCTTC. Its translation is CASRRTGMNEQFF.